These 31 T cell receptor beta chains were all obtained from the same sample, sequenced in a study of a mutant IDH1 vaccine in newly diagnosed glioma. The data were produced by immunoSEQ multiplex PCR, yet TCRdb's version contains in-frame clones alone and is incomplete. The table lists 85,000 to 100,000 clones, around 77% of them singletons, with 7.5% in the top ten. Time point: baseline, week 1 (first vaccination visit). Documented treatment: pre-vaccination baseline after standard-of-care therapy. Sample: PBMCs, taken from a glioma patient treated with radiotherapy, temozolomide or both. All receptors derive from a man in his forties with glioma.

V usage is TRBV29-1 and J usage is TRBJ2-7; TRBD2 might be the D (6 bases). V lost 4 bases to trimming and J lost 7 bases, with 17 bases between them. Germline values: CDR1 SQVTM, CDR2 ANQGSEA. The CDR3 consists of 13 residues. CDR3 DNA sequence: TGCAGCGTTGCCCAGCGGGCCACTTCTGAGCAGTACTTC. Protein: CSVAQRATSEQYF.

This sequence joins TRBV4-1 and TRBJ2-1; possible D gene TRBD2, 7 bases. Trimming removed 4 bases from V and 10 bases from J, with 20 bases in between. The CDR3 is 15 residues long. The germline V gene encodes CDR1 MGHRA and CDR2 YSYEKL. CDR3: CASSPGGGKNREQFF. The CDR3 DNA reads as TGCGCCAGCAGCCCGGGGGGCGGGAAGAATCGGGAGCAGTTCTTC.

The J gene is TRBJ2-3, the V gene TRBV7-2; 11 bases map to TRBD2. This CDR3 has 15 amino acids. Per germline, CDR1 SGHTA and CDR2 FQGNSA. Unmatched junction bases numbered 3, after V lost 5 bases and J lost 2 bases. The CDR3 spells CASSISGGATDTQYF. Here the CDR3 DNA reads TGTGCCAGCAGCATTAGCGGGGGGGCCACAGATACGCAGTATTTT.

The sample holds one count of this clone. The chain carries TRBV11-2 and TRBJ1-1; tentatively, D is TRBD1 (6 bases). CDR3 length equals 15 residues. The germline V gene encodes CDR1 SGHAT and CDR2 FQNNGV. Trimming took off 5 bases at V and 4 bases at J, with 17 bases between the two ends. This CDR3 reads CASSPWTELATEAFF. The CDR3 nucleotides read TGTGCCAGCAGCCCCTGGACAGAATTGGCCACTGAAGCTTTCTTT.

The chain uses TRBV9 and TRBJ2-3; D gene ambiguous. The CDR3 contains 14 residues. Trimming removed 0 bases from V and 6 bases from J, with 11 bases in between. Germline-derived CDR1 and CDR2 are SGDLS and YYNGEE. CDR3 loop: CASSVVPSPDTQYF. In nucleotides, the CDR3 is TGTGCCAGCAGCGTAGTCCCCAGCCCCGATACGCAGTATTTT.

The CDR3: CASRMTVTYEQYF. In DNA, the CDR3 is TGTGCCAGCAGGATGACAGTAACCTACGAGCAGTACTTC. The chain joins TRBV2 to TRBJ2-5, with D possibly matching TRBD1 (5 bases). The better agreement between TRBJ2-7 and the DNA end casts doubt on the J call. CDR3 size: 13 residues. Germline V CDR1 and CDR2: SNHLY, FYNNEI.

This rearrangement joins TRBV7-9 to TRBJ2-3, with D tentatively TRBD1 or TRBD2 (6 bases each). Germline V CDR1 and CDR2: SEHNR, FQNEAQ (reference sequence). The CDR3 extends over 15 amino acids. V lost 5 bases and J 4 bases, leaving 16 bases between the germline ends. The CDR3 nucleotides read TGTGCCAGCAGCCCCCGGGGGCGGGGAGCAGATACGCAGTATTTT. It translates to CASSPRGRGADTQYF.

This chain connects TRBV19 to TRBJ1-1; perhaps TRBD1 as D (5 bases). Germline V gene lookup returns CDR1 LNHDA and CDR2 SQIVND (reference sequence). The ends were cut back, 2 bases at V and 5 bases at J, with 15 bases in the middle. The CDR3 spans 15 residues. CDR3 nucleotide sequence: TGTGCCAGTAGTATACCCCCCCCGGGACGGACTGAAGCTTTCTTT. Protein sequence: CASSIPPPGRTEAFF. Full variable domain (rest looked up from reference TRBV19 and TRBJ1-1): DGGITQSPKYLFRKEGQNVTLSCEQNLNHDAMYWYRQDPGQGLRLIYYSQIVNDFQKGDIAEGYSVSREKKESFPLTVTSAQKNPTAFYLCASSIPPPGRTEAFFGQGTRLTVV.

This rearrangement joins TRBV11-2 to TRBJ2-7, with 12 bases matching TRBD1. Trimming at V came to 5 bases and at J to 0 bases, leaving 11 bases not matched to a gene. Germline V gene sequence: CDR1 SGHAT, CDR2 FQNNGV. This CDR3 contains 18 residues. CDR3: CASSPLSRDRGHSYEQYF. Here the CDR3 DNA reads TGTGCCAGCAGCCCCCTTTCCCGGGACAGGGGGCACTCCTACGAGCAGTACTTC. Full variable domain (missing parts from reference TRBV11-2 and TRBJ2-7): EAGVAQSPRYKIIEKRQSVAFWCNPISGHATLYWYQQILGQGPKLLIQFQNNGVVDDSQLPKDRFSAERLKGVDSTLKIQPAKLEDSAVYLCASSPLSRDRGHSYEQYFGPGTRLTVT.

V usage is TRBV30 and J usage is TRBJ1-2; possibly TRBD1 for D (6 bases). This CDR3 comprises 13 residues. The V end lost 4 bases, the J end lost 4 bases, and 13 bases lay between the germline ends. CDR1 and CDR2 (germline): GTSNPN, SVGIG (reference sequence). CDR3 in DNA: TGTGCCTGGAAGGCAGGGGTCAGCTATGGCTACACCTTC. Protein product: CAWKAGVSYGYTF.

The chain is built from TRBV30 and TRBJ1-1; unclear D gene. Trimming shortened V by 2 bases and J by 1 base, and 8 bases separated the two germline ends. Per the germline V gene, CDR1 is GTSNPN and CDR2 is SVGIG (reference sequence). There are 13 residues in the CDR3. The CDR3 DNA follows: TGTGCCTGGAGTCACCTGGGGAACACTGAAGCTTTCTTT. Its translation is CAWSHLGNTEAFF.

The V call is TRBV19, the J call TRBJ1-4; the D gene is possibly TRBD1 (6 bases). This CDR3 has 12 residues. In germline, CDR1 is LNHDA, CDR2 SQIVND (reference sequence). Deletions cut 7 bases from V and 11 bases from J, with 14 bases between. The CDR3 bases are TGTGCCAGTACCATATTGGGGGCGAAACTGTTTTTT. Translating gives CASTILGAKLFF.

This clone was seen more than once but under ten times. The CDR3 DNA is TGCGCCAGCAGCTTGGGACCTTATCAGCCCCAGCATTTT. As protein: CASSLGPYQPQHF. This chain uses TRBV5-1 with TRBJ1-5; no clear D gene. The germline gives CDR1 SGHRS, CDR2 YFSETQ. V was trimmed by 0 bases and J by 5 bases, leaving 6 bases between them. The CDR3 covers 13 residues.

In this sample, this clone turned up once. The rearrangement joins TRBV6-1 to TRBJ2-1; D call uncertain. The CDR3 length is 15 residues. Deletions cut 2 bases from V and 16 bases from J, with 24 bases between. Germline CDR1 reads MNHNS; CDR2 reads SASEGT. CDR3 sequence reads: CASSESQRGTKANFF. The CDR3 DNA reads TGTGCCAGCAGTGAATCCCAGCGCGGCACAAAAGCTAACTTCTTC.

A note on this clone: Other DNA sequences in the same sample also yield this CDR3. This chain uses TRBV28 with TRBJ2-2, with unresolved D. Per the germline V gene, CDR1 is MDHEN and CDR2 is SYDVKM. Trimming shortened V by 7 bases and J by 0 bases, and 9 bases separated the two germline ends. The CDR3 spans 14 residues. The DNA of the CDR3 is TGTGCCAGCAATTCCGGCGCGAACACCGGGGAGCTGTTTTTT. This codes for CASNSGANTGELFF.

The chain uses TRBV6-1 and TRBJ2-1; either TRBD1 or TRBD2 may supply D (5 bases each). Looked up from germline, CDR1 is MNHNS and CDR2 is SASEGT. The CDR3 length is 12 residues. Trimming left V 4 bases short and J 8 bases short, with 9 bases between. The DNA of the CDR3 is TGTGCCAGCAGTGTCGAGGGGTATGAGCAGTTCTTC. Residues: CASSVEGYEQFF.

V is TRBV19 and J is TRBJ1-2, with no clear D. Trimming cost V 5 bases and J 4 bases, with 11 bases left between them. The germline CDR1 and CDR2 sequences are LNHDA and SQIVND (reference sequence). The CDR3 sequence is 13 residues long. The chain's CDR3 is CASSPGSTYGYTF. The CDR3 DNA is TGTGCCAGTAGTCCCGGGTCTACCTATGGCTACACCTTC.

Worth noting for this clone: The same CDR3 arises from other DNA sequences in this sample as well. J is TRBJ2-1 and V is TRBV6-5; 10 bases fit TRBD1. Per germline, CDR1 MNHEY and CDR2 SVGAGI. The V segment lost 9 bases and the J segment 2 bases; nucleotides outside the gene matches: 4. The CDR3 runs 14 residues. CDR3 loop: CASRGQGTYNEQFF. The CDR3 DNA reads TGTGCCAGTAGGGGACAGGGGACCTACAATGAGCAGTTCTTC.

V usage is TRBV27 and J usage is TRBJ2-1, with 8 bases fitting TRBD2. CDR1 and CDR2 (germline): MNHEY, SMNVEV (reference sequence). There are 10 residues in the CDR3. The CDR3 reads CLSGRYEQFF. The CDR3 nucleotides are TGTCTGAGCGGGAGATATGAGCAGTTCTTC.

The rearrangement links TRBV7-2 to TRBJ1-2; 10 nucleotides align to TRBD1. CDR1 is SGHTA and CDR2 is FQGNSA in the germline V gene. The CDR3 is made up of 14 amino acids. V was clipped by 3 bases and J by 4 bases; unmatched bases: 2. CDR3 nucleotide sequence: TGTGCCAGCAGCTTGGACAGGGGGTCCTATGGCTACACCTTC. Protein sequence: CASSLDRGSYGYTF.

The chain has TRBV6-5 and TRBJ2-1; TRBD2 matches at 7 bases. The V gene's germline CDR1 is MNHEY and CDR2 SVGAGI. The CDR3 extends over 13 amino acids. After removal of 7 bases from V and 7 bases from J, the junction contained 7 bases not matched to a gene. CDR3 sequence (DNA): TGTGCCAGCACGGGAGGCGGGGCTAATGAGCAGTTCTTC. Translation gives CASTGGGANEQFF.

The genes are TRBV30 and TRBJ1-3; D is ambiguous. CDR1 GTSNPN and CDR2 SVGIG come from the germline V gene (reference sequence). This CDR3 region has 14 residues. Trimming stripped 3 bases from V and 4 bases from J, with 13 bases between. CDR3: CAWRAGQRGNTIYF. CDR3 DNA: TGTGCCTGGAGGGCCGGCCAGCGCGGAAACACCATATATTTT.

V is TRBV7-2 and J is TRBJ2-7; 10 bases match TRBD2. Unmatched junction bases numbered 4, after V lost 3 bases and J lost 2 bases. Germline-derived CDR1 and CDR2 are SGHTA and FQGNSA. The CDR3 covers 15 residues. Here the CDR3 DNA reads TGTGCCAGCAGCTTTCGGAGCGGGAGGGCCTACGAGCAGTACTTC. The encoded protein is CASSFRSGRAYEQYF. The full variable domain, rest sourced from reference TRBV7-2 and TRBJ2-7, is GAGVSQSPSNKVTEKGKDVELRCDPISGHTALYWYRQSLGQGLEFLIYFQGNSAPDKSGLPSDRFSAERTGGSVSTLTIQRTQQEDSAVYLCASSFRSGRAYEQYFGPGTRLTVT.

The chain is built from TRBV7-8 and TRBJ2-5; 13 bases agree with TRBD2. This CDR3 spans 18 amino acids. Per the germline V gene, CDR1 is SGHVS and CDR2 is FQNEAQ. Trimming cost V 5 bases and J 5 bases; bases outside gene matches: 14. CDR3 loop: CASSTGTSGDLLGETQYF. The DNA for the CDR3 is TGTGCCAGCAGCACCGGGACTAGCGGGGACCTCCTCGGGGAGACCCAGTACTTC.

The chain carries TRBV9 and TRBJ2-7; D might be TRBD2 (5 bases). Deletions cut 4 bases from V and 4 bases from J, with 9 bases between. CDR3 length equals 12 residues. Germline CDR1 reads SGDLS; CDR2 reads YYNGEE. The CDR3 DNA reads TGTGCCAGCAGCTCCGGACTGTACGAGCAGTACTTC. It specifies CASSSGLYEQYF.

This clone showed up just a few times. The chain employs TRBV30 and TRBJ2-5; TRBD1 agrees at 7 bases. This CDR3 has 12 amino acids. Germline V lookup: CDR1 GTSNPN, CDR2 SVGIG (reference sequence). With 5 bases clipped from V and 3 bases from J, the junction kept 3 bases outside the gene matches. In DNA, the CDR3 is TGTGCCTGGGGGACAGCAAAAGAGACCCAGTACTTC. Amino acid sequence: CAWGTAKETQYF.

The chain couples TRBV23-1 to TRBJ2-3; 8 bases align to TRBD1. TRBV23-1 is designated an ORF whose function remains uncertain. The V gene end was trimmed by 1 base and the J gene end by 4 bases; junction bases not matched to a gene: 4. The CDR3 spans 15 residues. The CDR3 sequence is CASSQFPGGPDTQYF. CDR3 DNA: TGCGCCAGCAGTCAATTCCCAGGGGGCCCAGATACGCAGTATTTT.

This clone was picked up a small number of times. The genes are TRBV30 and TRBJ1-2; D not certain. CDR3 length: 13 amino acids. Germline V CDR1 and CDR2: GTSNPN, SVGIG (reference sequence). Trimming stripped 8 bases from V and 1 base from J, with 14 bases between. The CDR3 protein is CARSADFNYGYTF. The CDR3, as DNA: TGTGCCCGGTCGGCAGATTTTAACTATGGCTACACCTTC. The variable domain in full, completed from reference TRBV30 and TRBJ1-2, reads SQTIHQWPATLVQPVGSPLSLECTVEGTSNPNLYWYRQAAGRGLQLLFYSVGIGQISSEVPQNLSASRPQDRQFILSSKKLLLSDSGFYLCARSADFNYGYTFGSGTRLTVV.

This clone was seen a single time. The chain uses TRBV9 and TRBJ2-2; D is undetermined. Germline V gene lookup returns CDR1 SGDLS and CDR2 YYNGEE. The V gene lost 5 bases and the J gene lost 1 base, with 6 bases spanning the gap. This CDR3 is 13 amino acids long. CDR3 bases: TGTGCCAGCAGTGCGGTGAACACCGGGGAGCTGTTTTTT. Translated, it gives CASSAVNTGELFF.

The V call is TRBV21-1, the J call TRBJ2-3; the table gives TRBD1 as D, unverified against the DNA. TRBV21-1 is shown as a pseudogene. This CDR3 is built from 11 residues. The CDR3 is CASSFIDTQYF. CDR3 bases: TGTGCCAGCAGCTTCATAGATACGCAGTATTTT.

Here the CDR3 reads CSVGWGQGRPSYGYTF. The CDR3 nucleotides are TGCAGCGTTGGGTGGGGGCAGGGAAGGCCGAGCTATGGCTACACCTTC. This chain links TRBV29-1 with TRBJ1-2, with D maybe TRBD1 (6 bases). There are 16 residues in the CDR3. Between the trimmed V and J ends, which lost 4 bases and 4 bases, there was a span of 22 bases. The germline CDR1 and CDR2 sequences are SQVTM and ANQGSEA.